This paragraph reports one TCR beta chain. There is no known antigen for this receptor. No base quality information exists; no much larger clone differs at one position. This entry belongs to a study of blood T cell repertoires in COVID-19 (dated by TCRdb to the early 2020s). General notes on the study: Collaborator samples came from the United States, Italy and Spain and covered acute and convalescent phases of COVID-19. The sample metadata nearly always contained a de-identified subject ID, COVID-19 status, age in years and sex. Where available, HLA class I and class II types were obtained from metadata supplied by the sample provider rather than from assay-based typing. The repertoires were made available in a free public database intended to serve as a resource for research on the immune response to SARS-CoV-2. Samples were obtained from the ongoing ImmuneRACE study (first 160 participants) and from over 1,000 subjects provided by 6 global collaborators. Subjects who had been exposed to COVID-19, were actively infected with it, or had recovered from it provided the deeply sampled blood TCRbeta repertoires that made up the dataset. The material from the prospective study consisted of cDNA or gDNA derived from T cells, B-cell-depleted T cells, or PBMCs.

In Seattle, one collaborating source enrolled patients while the infection was active and tracked those patients longitudinally over the course of disease. Each collaborating institution followed its own protocols to collect whole blood in K2EDTA tubes. For TCRbeta analysis, collaborators shipped samples as frozen whole blood, isolated PBMCs, or DNA extracted from either of those sample types. The study at large found these results: Clinical and demographic metadata were provided uncurated, with the amount varying by source and participant.

V is cut back by 5 bases and J by 9 bases, with 8 bases in the junction unmatched. CDR1 and CDR2 were assigned from the germline V gene as SNHLY and FYNNEI. Measured from the cysteine to the phenylalanine, the CDR3 is 14 residues long. Left in the record is the CDR3 DNA by itself, 42 bases read in frame from the first base. TCRbeta CDR3 regions were amplified from genomic DNA using the immunoSEQ Assay, a bias-controlled multiplex PCR. The study's own analysis went as follows. Within the assay, amplification of reference gene primers was used to estimate how many nucleated cells each sample contained. To quantify the absolute abundance of each unique TCRbeta CDR3 rearrangement, sequence reads were collapsed and filtered. For each sample, productive Simpson clonality was calculated as the square root of Simpson's diversity index across productive rearrangements. Sourced from immuneACCESS, this table was stored by TCRdb with only in-frame sequences that have V and J called. A share of the clones is absent; for the studies checked, an unresolved V gene accounts for under half, and the remainder has no known explanation. Clonal size and the V and J genes are those of that table, whereas D and trimming came from the DNA. The sample table contains roughly 500,000 clones; only one count was recorded for roughly 87% of them. The ten biggest clones cover 0.75% to 0.9% of the sample.

The TCR originated in a man aged 18-30 years with COVID-19, enrolled during active disease. Recombination joined TRBV2 with TRBJ1-5; 9 central nucleotides agree with TRBD1. What was sequenced was peripheral blood. The bases read TGTGCCAGCAGTACCGGGACAGGGTCTGGGCCCCAGCATTTT. It translates to CASSTGTGSGPQHF.